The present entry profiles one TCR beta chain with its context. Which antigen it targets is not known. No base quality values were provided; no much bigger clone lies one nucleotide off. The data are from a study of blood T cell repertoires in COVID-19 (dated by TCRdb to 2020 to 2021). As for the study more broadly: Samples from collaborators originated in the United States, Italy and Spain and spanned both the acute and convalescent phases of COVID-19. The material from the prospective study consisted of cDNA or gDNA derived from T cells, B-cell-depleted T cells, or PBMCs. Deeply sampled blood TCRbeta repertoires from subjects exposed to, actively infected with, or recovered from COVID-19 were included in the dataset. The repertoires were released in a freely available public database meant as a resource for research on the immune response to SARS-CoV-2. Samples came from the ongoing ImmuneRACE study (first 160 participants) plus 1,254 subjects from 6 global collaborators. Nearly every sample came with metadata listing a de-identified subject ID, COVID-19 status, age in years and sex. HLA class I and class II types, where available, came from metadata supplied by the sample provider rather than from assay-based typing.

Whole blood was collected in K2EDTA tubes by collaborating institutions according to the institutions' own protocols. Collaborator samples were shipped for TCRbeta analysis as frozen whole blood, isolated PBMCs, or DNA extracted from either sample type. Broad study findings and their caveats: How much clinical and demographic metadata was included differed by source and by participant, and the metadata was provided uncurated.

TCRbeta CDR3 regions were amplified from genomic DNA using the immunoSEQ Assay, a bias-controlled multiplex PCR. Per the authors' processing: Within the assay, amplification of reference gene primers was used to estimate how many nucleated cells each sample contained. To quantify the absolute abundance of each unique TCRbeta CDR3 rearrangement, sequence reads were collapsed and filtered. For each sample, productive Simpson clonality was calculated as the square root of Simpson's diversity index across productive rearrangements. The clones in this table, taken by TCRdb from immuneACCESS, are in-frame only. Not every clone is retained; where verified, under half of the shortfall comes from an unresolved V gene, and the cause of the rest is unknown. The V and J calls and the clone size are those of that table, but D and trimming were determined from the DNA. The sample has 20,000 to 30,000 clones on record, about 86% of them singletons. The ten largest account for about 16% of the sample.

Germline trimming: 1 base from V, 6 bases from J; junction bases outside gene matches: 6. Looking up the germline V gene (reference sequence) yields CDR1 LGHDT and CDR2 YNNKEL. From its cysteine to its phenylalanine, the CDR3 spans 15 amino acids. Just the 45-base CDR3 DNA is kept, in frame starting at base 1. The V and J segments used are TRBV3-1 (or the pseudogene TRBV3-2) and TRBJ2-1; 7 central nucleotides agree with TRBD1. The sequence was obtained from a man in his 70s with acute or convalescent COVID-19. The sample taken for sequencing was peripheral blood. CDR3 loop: CASSQVGTVSNEQFF. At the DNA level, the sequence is TGTGCCAGCAGCCAAGTGGGGACAGTCTCCAATGAGCAGTTCTTC.